These 3 T cell receptor beta chains were all obtained from the same sample, sequenced in a study of cytomegalovirus exposure and HLA in healthy donors. Use of 60 Vbeta and 13 Jbeta primers characterized the PCR. TCRdb's table, derived via immunoSEQ multiplex PCR, lists solely in-frame clones and lacks some. The table lists some 130,000 clones, 65% to 85% of them singletons. Sequencing used PBMCs. The receptors were gathered from a man younger than 30 in good health and CMV-seronegative.

This clone was observed once. Mismatch with germline at one junction end may stem from a read error. The chain employs TRBV7-9 and TRBJ2-5; TRBD2 aligns across 10 bases. The CDR3 extends over 17 amino acids. CDR1 is SEHNR and CDR2 is FQNEAQ in the germline V gene (reference sequence). CDR3 residues: CSSSLGASGGPRETQYF. CDR3 nucleotides: TGTTCCAGCAGCTTAGGGGCTAGCGGGGGACCCCGAGAGACCCAGTACTTC.

The J gene is TRBJ1-2, the V gene TRBV10-3, with TRBD1 as a possible D gene (6 bases). Trimming stripped 10 bases from V and 4 bases from J, with 19 bases between. Germline CDR1 and CDR2: ENHRY and SYGVKD. This CDR3 contains 14 residues. The CDR3, as DNA: TGTGCCACCCGTCCTCCAGGGGCCTCCTATGGCTACACCTTC. Translated: CATRPPGASYGYTF.

The rearrangement joins TRBV4-2 to TRBJ1-5; maybe TRBD1 (6 bases). CDR3 size: 16 residues. Germline V gives CDR1 LGHNA, CDR2 YNFKEQ. Between the trimmed V and J ends, which lost 0 bases and 4 bases, there was a span of 13 bases. The chain's CDR3 is CASSQDGTQINQPQHF. The CDR3 coding sequence is TGTGCCAGCAGCCAAGACGGGACACAGATTAATCAGCCCCAGCATTTT.